This T cell receptor beta chain is drawn from a study of blood T cell repertoires in COVID-19. Study at large: Sites in the United States, Italy and Spain provided acute and convalescent COVID-19 samples. Sources were T cells, B-cell-depleted T cells, or PBMCs; the material itself was cDNA or gDNA.

V was clipped by 5 bases and J by 2 bases; unmatched bases: 10. The CDR3 length is 15 residues. From germline, CDR1 is SQVTM and CDR2 ANQGSEA. Per the original methods: Quantification of nucleated cells was approximated via reference gene primer amplification. This table comes from immunoSEQ multiplex PCR, and its TCRdb copy is limited to in-frame clones, with some not included. V and J calls and clone size are those listed in that table; D and trimming were worked out from the DNA. The sample includes just over 80,000 clones, 80% to 85% of them seen just once. The material sequenced was peripheral blood. The V and J genes are TRBV29-1 and TRBJ1-2; TRBD1 agrees at 8 bases. The origin of this receptor is a man older than 75 with acute or convalescent COVID-19. CDR3 in DNA: TGCAGCGTTAATTCGGGGACAGGCGGAAACTATGGCTACACCTTC. Protein sequence: CSVNSGTGGNYGYTF.